This is a list of T cell receptor beta chains from one sample in a study of identical twins. TCRdb called the 5' RACE reads again in MiXCR, with one record for every CDR3 protein. The sample carries roughly 770,000 distinct CDR3 sequences, 15% to 20% recorded once. These data were likewise used in another study, on T cells expressing NK-cell markers.

Sample: PBMCs. These receptors came from a woman aged 18 to 35 in good health. Each CDR3 is given with its conserved first and last residue. The order of the fields is clone size, J gene, D gene, V gene, CDR3 protein, CDR3 DNA. A D gene is named only where the DNA matches it firmly. For some rows the clone size is stated as once, few or many, or as a class when expanded; others skip it.

NA,TRBJ2-1,NA,TRBV6-2/TRBV6-3,CASSYTARNNEQFF,TGTGCCAGCAGTTACACAGCAAGAAACAATGAGCAGTTCTTC
few,TRBJ2-7,NA,TRBV28,CASSRRIAYEQYF,TGTGCCAGCAGTCGAAGGATAGCCTACGAGCAGTACTTC
few,TRBJ2-1,TRBD2,TRBV20-1,CSARGSVTSGRHEQFF,TGCAGTGCTAGGGGCTCAGTAACTAGCGGGAGACACGAACAGTTCTTC
NA,TRBJ1-2,NA,TRBV27,CASSTQTGRGYTF,TGTGCCAGCAGTACCCAAACAGGGCGAGGCTACACCTTC
NA,TRBJ1-3,NA,TRBV12-3/TRBV12-4,CASRPTPDISGNTIYF,TGTGCCAGCAGACCCACCCCGGACATATCCGGAAACACCATATATTTT
few,TRBJ2-7,NA,TRBV6-2/TRBV6-3,CASSYYNSKDEQYF,TGTGCCAGCAGTTACTACAATTCTAAGGACGAGCAGTACTTC
few,TRBJ2-7,NA,TRBV6-1,CASSEVGGGNGEQYF,TGTGCCAGCAGTGAGGTGGGTGGGGGAAACGGCGAGCAGTACTTC
many,TRBJ1-3,NA,TRBV12-3/TRBV12-4,CASSLRHSGNTIYF,TGTGCCAGCAGTCTACGCCACTCCGGAAACACCATATATTTT
NA,TRBJ2-2,NA,TRBV5-1,CASRGLDELNTGELFF,TGCGCCAGCAGAGGGCTCGACGAGCTCAACACCGGGGAGCTGTTTTTT
NA,TRBJ1-2,NA,TRBV6-1,CASSEAHGYTF,TGTGCCAGCAGTGAAGCCCATGGCTACACCTTC
few,TRBJ1-2,NA,TRBV5-1,CASSLDEGRYGYTF,TGCGCCAGCAGCTTGGATGAGGGAAGATATGGCTACACCTTC
many,TRBJ2-5,NA,TRBV5-6,CASSLEAREETQYF,TGTGCCAGCAGCTTGGAGGCCAGGGAGGAGACCCAGTACTTC
few,TRBJ1-1,TRBD1,TRBV7-2,CASSPTGTANTEAFF,TGTGCCAGCAGCCCTACCGGGACAGCGAACACTGAAGCTTTCTTT
NA,TRBJ2-7,TRBD1,TRBV6-1,CASTRTGSSYEQYF,TGTGCCAGCACCCGGACAGGAAGCTCCTACGAGCAGTACTTC
few,TRBJ1-1,TRBD1,TRBV7-8,CASSSTGTGETEAFF,TGTGCCAGCAGCTCTACCGGGACAGGGGAAACTGAAGCTTTCTTT
NA,TRBJ2-3,NA,TRBV5-6,CASGPGVTDTQYF,TGTGCCAGCGGCCCCGGGGTCACAGATACGCAGTATTTT
NA,TRBJ2-7,NA,TRBV29-1,CSVRNTQGDYEQYF,TGCAGCGTCCGCAATACACAGGGAGACTACGAGCAGTACTTC
NA,TRBJ1-2,NA,TRBV9,CASSVHAGTVNYGYTF,TGTGCCAGCAGCGTACACGCCGGGACGGTTAACTATGGCTACACCTTC
many,TRBJ1-5,NA,TRBV29-1,CSVNWGFNQPQHF,TGCAGCGTCAATTGGGGATTCAATCAGCCCCAGCATTTT
NA,TRBJ1-5,NA,TRBV12-3/TRBV12-4,CASSLARSSNQPQHF,TGTGCCAGCAGTTTAGCGAGGTCTAGCAATCAGCCCCAGCATTTT
few,TRBJ2-1,NA,TRBV6-2/TRBV6-3,CASSYPGPLNEQFF,TGTGCCAGCAGTTACCCGGGACCTCTCAATGAGCAGTTCTTC
few,TRBJ2-3,NA,TRBV12-3/TRBV12-4,CASSLGLALADTQYF,TGTGCCAGCAGTTTGGGTTTAGCTTTGGCAGATACGCAGTATTTT
many,TRBJ2-6,NA,TRBV5-1,CASSSTGANVLTF,TGTGCCAGCAGTTCTACTGGGGCCAACGTCCTGACTTTC
few,TRBJ2-7,NA,TRBV27,CASMNRVGGFEQYF,TGTGCCAGCATGAACCGCGTGGGTGGGTTTGAGCAGTACTTC
NA,TRBJ1-1,NA,TRBV6-5,CASSWQGLGNTEAFF,TGTGCCAGCAGTTGGCAGGGTTTAGGGAACACTGAAGCTTTCTTT
NA,TRBJ2-7,TRBD2,TRBV7-9,CASSLFSLAGIDEQYF,TGTGCCAGCAGCTTATTCTCACTAGCGGGCATCGACGAGCAGTACTTC
NA,TRBJ2-1,NA,TRBV12-3/TRBV12-4,CASSADWGSYEQFF,TGTGCCAGCAGTGCCGACTGGGGGAGTTATGAGCAGTTCTTC
NA,TRBJ2-3,TRBD2,TRBV7-2,CASSSSGLAGDIDTQYF,TGTGCCAGCAGCTCTTCAGGACTAGCGGGAGATATAGATACGCAGTATTTT
few,TRBJ2-6,NA,TRBV6-5,CASSHLRGSGANVLTF,TGTGCCAGCAGTCACCTACGGGGCTCTGGGGCCAACGTCCTGACTTTC
many,TRBJ2-7,TRBD2,TRBV20-1,CSARGLAMSPREQYF,TGCAGTGCCCGCGGACTAGCGATGTCCCCCCGCGAGCAGTACTTC
NA,TRBJ1-4,NA,TRBV21-1,CASSRILGRRNEKLFF,TGTGCCAGCAGCAGGATCCTGGGACGGAGAAATGAAAAACTGTTTTTT
NA,TRBJ2-1,TRBD2,TRBV29-1,CSVEGTSGRSSYNEQFF,TGCAGCGTTGAAGGGACTAGCGGTAGAAGCTCCTACAATGAGCAGTTCTTC